This T cell receptor (beta chain) was recorded in a study of blood T cell repertoires in COVID-19 (dated by TCRdb to 2020 to 2021). In the study overall: The collaborator samples originated in the United States, Italy and Spain and spanned the acute and convalescent phases of COVID-19. Samples came from the ongoing ImmuneRACE study (first 160 participants) plus 1,254 subjects from 6 global collaborators. The repertoires were made available in a free public database intended to serve as a resource for research on the immune response to SARS-CoV-2. Where available, HLA class I and class II types were taken from metadata supplied by the sample provider and were not determined by assay-based typing. Nearly every sample came with metadata listing a de-identified subject ID, COVID-19 status, age in years and sex. The prospective study material was composed of cDNA or gDNA derived from T cells, B-cell-depleted T cells, or PBMCs. The dataset comprised deeply sampled blood TCRbeta repertoires from subjects exposed to, actively infected with, or recovered from COVID-19. What the work shows at the level of the full study, not this receptor alone: The amount of clinical and demographic metadata varied by source and participant and was provided uncurated.

Turning to this clone: Its cognate antigen has yet to be identified. Base quality data are lacking; no much larger clone is found one base away.

The immunoSEQ Assay, a bias-controlled multiplex PCR, was used to amplify TCRbeta CDR3 regions from genomic DNA. In the original analysis: Nucleated cell counts per sample were estimated from amplification of reference gene primers within the assay. To quantify the absolute abundance of each unique TCRbeta CDR3 rearrangement, sequence reads were collapsed and filtered. Productive Simpson clonality was computed per sample as the square root of Simpson's diversity index over productive rearrangements. Not all clones reach the TCRdb copy of this immuneACCESS table, which keeps in-frame sequences only. Checked studies attribute under half of the gap to unresolved V genes and leave the rest unexplained. Clone size and V and J calls were adopted from that table, with D and trimming inferred from the DNA. The sample table holds roughly 220,000 clones, of which 70% to 90% were seen once. The top ten clones comprise 2.9% of the sample.

A second Seattle source provided samples from volunteer blood donors who had recovered from COVID-19. The collaborating institutions used their own protocols to collect whole blood in K2EDTA tubes. Collaborator samples were shipped for TCRbeta analysis as frozen whole blood, isolated PBMCs, or DNA extracted from either sample type. Via the germline V gene (reference sequence), CDR1 is LGHDT and CDR2 YNNKEL. Relative to germline, V is 1 base shorter and J is 1 base shorter, with 16 bases between their ends. The CDR3, from cysteine to phenylalanine, totals 17 residues. The sequence is cut down to CDR3 DNA, 51 bases in frame from base 1.

The sequence came from a middle-aged man who had recovered from COVID-19. Sequencing was carried out using peripheral blood. The V gene is TRBV3-1 (or the pseudogene TRBV3-2) and the J gene is TRBJ1-1; no D segment can be confidently identified. The CDR3 corresponds to CASSQAIGGRRNTEAFF. The DNA sequence is TGTGCCAGCAGCCAAGCAATCGGCGGGCGGCGGAACACTGAAGCTTTCTTT.